The 23 T cell receptor beta chains given below trace back to one sample, sequenced in a study of blood T cell repertoires in COVID-19. Some clones are missing from TCRdb's copy, which holds only in-frame ones; the method was immunoSEQ multiplex PCR. The sample consists of about 350,000 clones, roughly 87% of them appearing once. The sample was PBMCs or T cells enriched from blood (not recorded which). Every receptor here comes from a woman in her thirties who had recovered from COVID-19.

V usage is TRBV4-2 and J usage is TRBJ2-3; a weak D match, TRBD2 (6 bases). CDR3 length: 18 amino acids. V lost 1 base and J 0 bases, leaving 17 bases between the germline ends. Per the germline V gene, CDR1 is LGHNA and CDR2 is YNFKEQ. Here the CDR3 DNA reads TGTGCCAGCAGCCAAGCGGCGCGGGACCACCTTAGCACAGATACGCAGTATTTT. Its translation is CASSQAARDHLSTDTQYF.

The CDR3 reads CASSLSDRGRVEKLFF. CDR3 sequence (DNA): TGTGCCAGCAGCTTAAGCGACAGGGGGCGCGTTGAAAAACTGTTTTTT. The chain is built from TRBV7-9 and TRBJ1-4; TRBD1 matches 10 bases. The V gene end was trimmed by 2 bases and the J gene end by 7 bases; junction bases not matched to a gene: 7. CDR1 is SEHNR and CDR2 is FQNEAQ in the germline V gene (reference sequence). The CDR3 runs 16 residues.

The chain carries TRBV16 and TRBJ1-2, with 9 bases aligning to TRBD1. This CDR3 region has 16 residues. With 7 bases clipped from V and 8 bases from J, the junction kept 17 bases outside the gene matches. Looked up from germline, CDR1 is KGHSY and CDR2 is FQNENV. The CDR3 region has the DNA TGTGCCAGCAACAGCCCTGGGGACAGGGCCAAGGAAGGCTACACCTTC. This sequence encodes CASNSPGDRAKEGYTF.

This chain uses TRBV10-3 with TRBJ1-6, with 8 positions matching TRBD1. The CDR3 sequence is 14 residues long. J was trimmed by 8 bases and V by 7 bases; bases with no gene match: 7. The germline CDR1 and CDR2 sequences are ENHRY and SYGVKD. The CDR3, as DNA: TGTGCCATCACCGCCGGGACAGGCGATTCACCCCTCCACTTT. This encodes CAITAGTGDSPLHF.

V usage is TRBV28 and J usage is TRBJ1-5, with TRBD1 matching 7 bases. Losses at the gene ends were 7 bases for V and 0 bases for J; bases not matched to a gene: 6. The CDR3 has 15 amino acids. In germline, CDR1 is MDHEN, CDR2 SYDVKM. The CDR3 DNA sequence: TGTGCCAGCAAGGGGGCTGGGAATAGCAATCAGCCCCAGCATTTT. Translation: CASKGAGNSNQPQHF. The complete variable domain, with remaining parts taken from reference TRBV28 and TRBJ1-5, reads DVKVTQSSRYLVKRTGEKVFLECVQDMDHENMFWYRQDPGLGLRLIYFSYDVKMKEKGDIPEGYSVSREKKERFSLILESASTNQTSMYLCASKGAGNSNQPQHFGDGTRLSIL.

The genes are TRBV3-1 (or the pseudogene TRBV3-2) and TRBJ1-1; D is perhaps TRBD1 (6 bases). The germline V gene has CDR1 LGHDT and CDR2 YNNKEL (reference sequence). Trimming pared 4 bases from V and 3 bases from J, leaving 15 bases between. CDR3 length equals 15 residues. CDR3 bases: TGTGCCAGCAGCCTCAGGACAGTGGGGGACACTGAAGCTTTCTTT. Translating it yields CASSLRTVGDTEAFF.

CDR3 bases: TGTGCCATCAGTGAGTCTCGCCAGGGAGGTACCGGGGAGCTGTTTTTT. Translated, it gives CAISESRQGGTGELFF. The chain links TRBV10-3 to TRBJ2-2; D is perhaps TRBD2 (6 bases). V gave up 0 bases and J gave up 5 bases, with 13 bases separating them. Germline CDR1 and CDR2: ENHRY and SYGVKD. This CDR3 contains 16 residues.

This clone appeared a few times. This sequence joins TRBV30 and TRBJ1-4; D perhaps matches TRBD1 (5 bases). Germline V CDR1 and CDR2: GTSNPN, SVGIG (reference sequence). The CDR3 covers 13 residues. V was shortened by 2 bases and J by 8 bases, with 12 bases between the two germline ends. The CDR3: CAWSRRGGEKLFF. The CDR3 nucleotides read TGTGCCTGGAGTAGGAGGGGAGGCGAAAAACTGTTTTTT. The whole variable domain, remainder taken from reference TRBV30 and TRBJ1-4, is SQTIHQWPATLVQPVGSPLSLECTVEGTSNPNLYWYRQAAGRGLQLLFYSVGIGQISSEVPQNLSASRPQDRQFILSSKKLLLSDSGFYLCAWSRRGGEKLFFGSGTQLSVL.

The CDR3 coding sequence is TGTGCCAGCGGATCACAGGGGGGGAATCAGCCCCAGCATTTT. Amino acids: CASGSQGGNQPQHF. This chain connects TRBV3-1 (or the pseudogene TRBV3-2) to TRBJ1-5; TRBD1 agrees at 8 bases. This CDR3 comprises 14 residues. Germline V lookup: CDR1 LGHDT, CDR2 YNNKEL (reference sequence). V shed 8 bases and J 4 bases; nucleotides not matched to a gene: 7.

The chain combines TRBV19 with TRBJ1-5; D perhaps matches TRBD1 (6 bases). The CDR3 spans 15 residues. Trimming removed 6 bases at V and 3 bases at J, with 15 bases between. CDR1 is LNHDA, CDR2 SQIVND, per germline (reference sequence). The CDR3 protein is CASSLLGGPNQPQHF. Written as DNA, the CDR3 is TGTGCCAGTAGCTTGCTCGGGGGGCCCAATCAGCCCCAGCATTTT.

V and J are TRBV1 and TRBJ1-6. TRBV1 is assigned pseudogene status. The CDR3 has 16 residues. CDR3 bases: TGCACCCACATGAAGGGGGGGGAATCCTATAATTCACCCCTCCACTTT. Translating gives CTHMKGGESYNSPLHF.

The sample holds one count of this clone. The chain couples TRBV12-5 to TRBJ1-1; tentative D call: TRBD1 (5 bases). CDR3 length: 13 amino acids. The V gene's germline CDR1 is LGHNT and CDR2 FRNRAP. Deletions cut 4 bases from V and 4 bases from J, with 10 bases between. Here the CDR3 reads CASGSRVGTEAFF. The DNA of the CDR3 is TGTGCTAGTGGTTCCAGGGTGGGCACTGAAGCTTTCTTT.

The chain carries TRBV7-9 and TRBJ2-1, with 13 bases lining up with TRBD2. The junction had 5 bases not matched to a gene; V was cut back by 5 bases and J by 7 bases. This CDR3 comprises 15 residues. In germline, CDR1 is SEHNR, CDR2 FQNEAQ (reference sequence). CDR3 amino acids: CASSPRGLAGNEQFF. The CDR3 DNA is TGTGCCAGCAGCCCACGGGGACTAGCGGGGAATGAGCAGTTCTTC.

The V and J genes are TRBV6-1 and TRBJ1-1; the D is unclear. Germline CDR1 is MNHNS and CDR2 is SASEGT. The germline V and J ends were trimmed by 0 bases and 3 bases, with 20 bases remaining between them. There are 18 residues in the CDR3. This chain's CDR3 is CASSEAHTTGGFHTEAFF. CDR3 coding DNA: TGTGCCAGCAGTGAAGCCCATACCACGGGAGGGTTCCACACTGAAGCTTTCTTT.

V and J are TRBV5-1 and TRBJ2-5; 8 bases line up with TRBD2. Germline V gene sequence: CDR1 SGHRS, CDR2 YFSETQ. The CDR3 totals 15 residues. J gave up 5 bases and V 4 bases, and 10 bases lay outside the gene matches. CDR3 region: CASSPTGTRGETQYF. The DNA of the CDR3 is TGCGCCAGCAGCCCAACCGGGACTAGAGGGGAGACCCAGTACTTC. Looking up the rest from reference TRBV5-1 and TRBJ2-5 gives the full variable domain: KAGVTQTPRYLIKTRGQQVTLSCSPISGHRSVSWYQQTPGQGLQFLFEYFSETQRNKGNFPGRFSGRQFSNSRSEMNVSTLELGDSALYLCASSPTGTRGETQYFGPGTRLLVL.

The gene calls are TRBV6-6 and TRBJ1-5, with a tentative D call TRBD1 (5 bases). Trimming cost V 7 bases and J 0 bases, with 16 bases left between them. The germline CDR1 and CDR2 sequences are MNHNY and SVGAGI (reference sequence). The CDR3 covers 16 residues. In nucleotides, the CDR3 is TGTGCCAGCACTCGGCTCCAGGGTGATAGCAATCAGCCCCAGCATTTT. Protein sequence: CASTRLQGDSNQPQHF.

This clone was observed a single time. The chain recombines TRBV5-1 with TRBJ2-3, with TRBD2 matching over 8 bases. The trim removed 2 bases at V and 2 bases at J, leaving 4 bases unmatched. CDR1 is SGHRS, CDR2 YFSETQ, per germline. This CDR3 region has 15 residues. The CDR3 nucleotides are TGCGCCAGCAGCTTTGGCGGGGGGCCCACAGATACGCAGTATTTT. As protein: CASSFGGGPTDTQYF.

This clone has a handful of counts. The rearrangement joins TRBV28 to TRBJ1-2; a possible D gene is TRBD1 (6 bases). Germline CDR1 and CDR2: MDHEN and SYDVKM. V was pared by 6 bases and J by 7 bases, with 15 bases between. This CDR3 has 13 residues. CDR3 sequence (DNA): TGTGCCAGCAGCAGGGGCGCTTTCTTTGGCTACACCTTC. This encodes CASSRGAFFGYTF.

The table lists this clone with a few counts. This rearrangement joins TRBV6-5 to TRBJ1-2; D is unresolved. V lost 5 bases to trimming and J lost 8 bases, with 18 bases between them. The CDR3 covers 14 residues. CDR1 is MNHEY, CDR2 SVGAGI, per germline. CDR3 sequence (DNA): TGTGCCAGCAGTCGAGACGGGGTTCTGCGAGGCTACACCTTC. Its protein is CASSRDGVLRGYTF.

The CDR3 loop reads CASVGGAGMNTEAFF. CDR3 nucleotides: TGTGCCAGCGTCGGAGGGGCAGGTATGAACACTGAAGCTTTCTTT. This chain connects TRBV7-9 to TRBJ1-1, with a tentative D call TRBD1 (5 bases). There are 15 residues in the CDR3. V lost 8 bases, J lost 0 bases, and 16 bases lay in between. From germline, CDR1 is SEHNR and CDR2 FQNEAQ (reference sequence).

The chain carries TRBV7-2 and TRBJ2-5; 8 bases fit TRBD2. Germline V gene sequence: CDR1 SGHTA, CDR2 FQGNSA. Unmatched junction bases numbered 8, after V lost 5 bases and J lost 3 bases. The CDR3 totals 15 residues. The CDR3 is CASSPGGGGKETQYF. CDR3 DNA: TGTGCCAGCAGCCCGGGGGGCGGGGGGAAAGAGACCCAGTACTTC.

This clone came up once. The genes are TRBV28 and TRBJ2-7, with TRBD1 as a possible D gene (6 bases). Germline assignment: CDR1 MDHEN and CDR2 SYDVKM. The CDR3 runs 13 residues. Deletions cut 6 bases from V and 1 base from J, with 10 bases between. For the CDR3, the DNA is TGTGCCAGCAGGCTACAGGGATCCTACGAGCAGTACTTC. Amino acids: CASRLQGSYEQYF.

This chain uses TRBV19 with TRBJ1-2, with a possible D match to TRBD1 (6 bases). CDR3 length: 13 amino acids. The germline CDR1 and CDR2 sequences are LNHDA and SQIVND (reference sequence). Trimming cost V 5 bases and J 3 bases, with 10 bases left between them. The CDR3 sequence: CASSPQGDYGYTF. The CDR3 nucleotides are TGTGCCAGTAGTCCACAGGGTGACTATGGCTACACCTTC.